The 18 T cell receptor beta chains presented below share a single source sample, sequenced in a study of shared clonotypes between healthy human individuals. Data came from immunoSEQ multiplex PCR; TCRdb stores just in-frame clones and leaves some out. The table lists millions of clones, about 95% of them singletons. CD45RO-negative CD8 cells positively selected for CCR7 made up the naive population, which excluded terminally differentiated effector memory CD45RA+ cells. The material sequenced was naive CD8+ T cells sorted from blood. Receptors were obtained from a man aged 18 to 30 in good health.

The CDR3 coding sequence is TGTGCCAGCAGAGAACGTGGCAGCGGATCGGTGGTTGAGAAAAACATTCAGTACTTC. Translation gives CASRERGSGSVVEKNIQYF. V gene TRBV2 combines with J gene TRBJ2-4, with a weak D call TRBD2 (5 bases). The CDR3 is 19 residues long. The ends were cut back, 6 bases at V and 4 bases at J, with 28 bases in the middle. Looked up from germline, CDR1 is SNHLY and CDR2 is FYNNEI.

In its sample, this clone was seen once. This chain joins TRBV28 and TRBJ1-5, with unresolved D. Deletions cut 3 bases from V and 9 bases from J, with 15 bases between. The germline V gene encodes CDR1 MDHEN and CDR2 SYDVKM. This CDR3 has 14 residues. DNA of the CDR3: TGTGCCAGCAGTTTTGAGATGGGTTCCTGGCCCCAGCATTTT. Translated, it gives CASSFEMGSWPQHF.

The rearrangement joins TRBV4-1 to TRBJ2-7; D gene ambiguous. V lost 0 bases and J lost 6, with 15 bases in between. Germline CDR1 is MGHRA and CDR2 is YSYEKL. The CDR3 is 15 amino acids. Written as DNA, the CDR3 is TGCGCCAGCAGCCAAGATCGGACCCTTCTCGGCGAGCAGTACTTC. Protein: CASSQDRTLLGEQYF.

In its sample, this clone was seen once. The gene calls are TRBV5-6 and TRBJ1-2, with D possibly being TRBD1 (6 bases). CDR1 is SGHDT and CDR2 is YYEEEE in the germline V gene. The germline V and J ends were trimmed by 2 bases and 2 bases, with 10 bases remaining between them. The CDR3 runs to 14 residues. The CDR3 bases are TGTGCCAGCAGCTTCCGGGACACCAACTATGGCTACACCTTC. Translation gives CASSFRDTNYGYTF.

J is TRBJ2-7 and V is TRBV14, with TRBD1 matching 8 bases. CDR3 length: 15 residues. The V gene end was trimmed by 4 bases and the J gene end by 6 bases; junction bases not matched to a gene: 11. Germline V gene sequence: CDR1 SGHDN, CDR2 FVKESK. The DNA for the CDR3 is TGTGCCAGCAGCCCCGGGACAGGTTTAGAATCCGAGCAGTACTTC. Translated, it gives CASSPGTGLESEQYF.

This chain joins TRBV11-2 and TRBJ2-1, with D possibly TRBD2 on 5 matching bases. Germline CDR1 and CDR2: SGHAT and FQNNGV. The ends were cut back, 5 bases at V and 14 bases at J, with 13 bases in the middle. The CDR3 has 11 residues. The CDR3 DNA follows: TGTGCCAGCAGCGCCGCCGGGGAAAAGTTCTTC. It yields the protein CASSAAGEKFF.

The rearrangement links TRBV10-1 to TRBJ2-7, with unresolved D. There are 15 residues in the CDR3. The V gene's germline CDR1 is WNHNN and CDR2 SYGVQD (reference sequence). V dropped 0 bases and J dropped 1 base, with 10 bases sitting between them. The CDR3 bases are TGCGCCAGCAGTGAGTCAGGTAGAGATTCCTACGAGCAGTACTTC. Its translation: CASSESGRDSYEQYF.

The gene calls are TRBV29-1 and TRBJ1-2; D remains ambiguous. Trimming took 2 bases from V and 4 from J, leaving 14 bases between them. Germline CDR1 and CDR2: SQVTM and ANQGSEA. This CDR3 has 14 residues. CDR3 loop: CSVETTRPGYGYTF. The CDR3 DNA reads as TGCAGCGTTGAAACCACCCGCCCTGGCTATGGCTACACCTTC.

The CDR3 bases are TGTGCCAGCAGTTGGACGGAGGCCAATGAGCAGTTCTTC. As protein: CASSWTEANEQFF. The chain joins TRBV27 to TRBJ2-1; weak D call: TRBD2 (5 bases). This CDR3 has 13 residues. CDR1 and CDR2 from the germline V gene are MNHEY and SMNVEV (reference sequence). The V and J ends lost 4 bases and 6 bases respectively, with 10 bases between them.

V and J are TRBV9 and TRBJ2-1; the match to TRBD2 covers 7 bases. CDR3 length: 16 amino acids. The trim removed 0 bases at V and 0 bases at J, leaving 3 bases unmatched. The V gene's germline CDR1 is SGDLS and CDR2 YYNGEE. The CDR3 loop reads CASSVVSSGSYNEQFF. For the CDR3, the DNA is TGTGCCAGCAGCGTAGTGTCTAGCGGCTCCTACAATGAGCAGTTCTTC.

The chain uses TRBV29-1 and TRBJ2-7; weak D call: TRBD2 (6 bases). CDR1 and CDR2 from the germline V gene are SQVTM and ANQGSEA. Trimming left V 4 bases short and J 4 bases short, with 23 bases between. This CDR3 is 16 amino acids long. The CDR3 loop is CSVGGDQSGMVYEQYF. In DNA form, the CDR3 reads TGCAGCGTTGGGGGGGACCAATCAGGGATGGTTTACGAGCAGTACTTC.

This sequence joins TRBV29-1 and TRBJ1-1; the D gene is possibly TRBD1 (6 bases). Trimming removed 7 bases from V and 6 bases from J, with 24 bases in between. The length of the CDR3 is 15 residues. CDR1 SQVTM and CDR2 ANQGSEA come from the germline V gene. The CDR3 sequence: CSGTGTPYREAEAFF. The CDR3 coding sequence is TGCAGCGGAACCGGGACACCGTACCGAGAGGCTGAAGCTTTCTTT.

The J gene is TRBJ2-3, the V gene TRBV11-1; 7 bases are a match to TRBD2. V was pared by 8 bases and J by 1 base, with 6 bases of the junction left unmatched. The CDR3 totals 14 residues. Germline assignment: CDR1 SGHAT and CDR2 FQDESV (reference sequence). CDR3 coding DNA: TGTGCCAGCTGTAGCGGGTGGGGCACAGATACGCAGTATTTT. Its protein is CASCSGWGTDTQYF.

This chain uses TRBV7-9 with TRBJ1-5; perhaps TRBD1 as D (6 bases). Germline V gene sequence: CDR1 SEHNR, CDR2 FQNEAQ (reference sequence). The length of the CDR3 is 14 residues. V gave up 5 bases and J gave up 4 bases, with 12 bases separating them. The chain's CDR3 is CASSASTGNQPQHF. The DNA of the CDR3 is TGTGCCAGCAGCGCGTCTACAGGGAATCAGCCCCAGCATTTT.

The rearrangement links TRBV6-4 to TRBJ2-4; 7 nucleotides align to TRBD1. After removal of 6 bases from V and 6 bases from J, the junction contained 11 bases not matched to a gene. Germline CDR1 and CDR2: MRHNA and SNTAGT. This CDR3 region has 15 residues. The DNA for the CDR3 is TGTGCCAGCAGGGCCGTAGGGGGCGCCTTAAACATTCAGTACTTC. Translating gives CASRAVGGALNIQYF.

A remark on this clone: Additional DNA sequences in this sample encode the identical CDR3. The chain links TRBV27 to TRBJ1-5; possibly TRBD1 for D (6 bases). CDR1 and CDR2 from the germline V gene are MNHEY and SMNVEV (reference sequence). The CDR3 consists of 14 residues. Trimming pared 6 bases from V and 1 base from J, leaving 10 bases between. As DNA, the CDR3 is TGTGCCAGCAGCCCCGGGGGCAGCAATCAGCCCCAGCATTTT. This translates into CASSPGGSNQPQHF.

This chain links TRBV19 with TRBJ1-5; 8 bases fit TRBD1. With 4 bases clipped from V and 1 base from J, the junction kept 9 bases outside the gene matches. Germline V gene lookup returns CDR1 LNHDA and CDR2 SQIVND (reference sequence). The CDR3 length is 17 residues. The CDR3 loop reads CASSRAEGQASNQPQHF. Written as DNA, the CDR3 is TGTGCCAGTAGTAGAGCGGAGGGACAGGCCAGCAATCAGCCCCAGCATTTT.

The DNA for the CDR3 is TGTGCCAGCACCGGTTGGTCCTCGAGCTCCTACGAGCAGTACTTC. Its translation is CASTGWSSSSYEQYF. The rearrangement uses TRBV2 and TRBJ2-7; D remains unclear. CDR1 is SNHLY, CDR2 FYNNEI, per germline. The CDR3 is 15 amino acids. V dropped 7 bases and J dropped 0 bases, with 16 bases sitting between them.